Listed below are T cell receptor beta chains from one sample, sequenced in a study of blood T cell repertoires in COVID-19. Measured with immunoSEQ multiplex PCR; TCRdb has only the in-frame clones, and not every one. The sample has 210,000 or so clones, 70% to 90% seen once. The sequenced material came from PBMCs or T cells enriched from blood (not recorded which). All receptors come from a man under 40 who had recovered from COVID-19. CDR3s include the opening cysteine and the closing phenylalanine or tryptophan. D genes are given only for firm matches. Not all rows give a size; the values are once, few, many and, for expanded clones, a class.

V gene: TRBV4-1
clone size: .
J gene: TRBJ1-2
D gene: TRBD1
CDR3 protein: CASSQETGAVSYTF
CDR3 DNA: TGCGCCAGCAGCCAAGAAACAGGGGCGGTAAGCTACACCTTC

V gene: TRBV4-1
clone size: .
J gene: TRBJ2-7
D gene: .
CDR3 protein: CASSHPDRYYEQYF
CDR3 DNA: TGCGCCAGCAGCCACCCGGACAGATACTACGAGCAGTACTTC

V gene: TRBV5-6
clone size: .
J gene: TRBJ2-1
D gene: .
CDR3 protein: CASSLGQFLNEQFF
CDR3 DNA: TGTGCCAGCAGCTTGGGGCAGTTCCTTAATGAGCAGTTCTTC

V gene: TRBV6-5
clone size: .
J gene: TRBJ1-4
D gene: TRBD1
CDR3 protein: CASGRTGPNEKLFF
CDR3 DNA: TGTGCCAGCGGACGGACAGGTCCTAATGAAAAACTGTTTTTT

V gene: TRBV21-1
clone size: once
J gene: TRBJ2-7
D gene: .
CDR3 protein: CASSKERDRLPSYEQYF
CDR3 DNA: TGTGCCAGCAGCAAAGAGCGCGACCGGTTACCCTCCTACGAGCAGTACTTC

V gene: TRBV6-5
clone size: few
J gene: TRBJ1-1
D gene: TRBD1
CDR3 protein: CASTRDRVGNTEAFF
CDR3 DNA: TGTGCCAGCACCAGGGACAGGGTGGGGAACACTGAAGCTTTCTTT

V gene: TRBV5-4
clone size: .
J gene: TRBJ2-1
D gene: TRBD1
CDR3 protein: CASSPGQGYNEQFF
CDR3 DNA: TGTGCCAGCAGCCCGGGACAGGGATACAATGAGCAGTTCTTC

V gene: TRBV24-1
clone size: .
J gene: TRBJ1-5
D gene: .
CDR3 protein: CATSDQDSYQPQHF
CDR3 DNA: TGTGCCACCAGTGACCAGGACAGTTATCAGCCCCAGCATTTT

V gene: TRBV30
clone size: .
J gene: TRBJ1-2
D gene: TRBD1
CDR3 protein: CAWSVSFGTGNGYTF
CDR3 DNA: TGTGCCTGGAGTGTATCTTTCGGGACAGGGAATGGCTACACCTTC

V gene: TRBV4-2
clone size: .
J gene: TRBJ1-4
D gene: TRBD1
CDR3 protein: CASSQDRDRGEKLFF
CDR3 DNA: TGTGCCAGCAGCCAAGATCGAGACAGGGGCGAAAAACTGTTTTTT

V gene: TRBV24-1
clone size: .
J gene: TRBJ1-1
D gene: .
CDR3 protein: CATGYRVRYTEAFF
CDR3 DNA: TGTGCCACCGGATACAGGGTGAGGTACACTGAAGCTTTCTTT

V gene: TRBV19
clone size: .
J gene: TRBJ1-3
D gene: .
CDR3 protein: CASSIQGLLNGNTIYF
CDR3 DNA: TGTGCCAGTAGTATCCAGGGACTACTGAATGGAAACACCATATATTTT

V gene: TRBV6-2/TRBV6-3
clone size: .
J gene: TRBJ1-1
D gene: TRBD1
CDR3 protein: CASSNLDRLNTEAFF
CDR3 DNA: TGTGCCAGCAGTAACTTGGACAGGTTGAACACTGAAGCTTTCTTT

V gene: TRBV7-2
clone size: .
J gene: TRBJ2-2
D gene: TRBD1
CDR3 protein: CASSIRQGRTTGELFF
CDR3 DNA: TGTGCCAGCAGCATCAGACAGGGTCGAACCACCGGGGAGCTGTTTTTT

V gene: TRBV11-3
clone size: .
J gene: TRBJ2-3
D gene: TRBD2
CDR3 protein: CASSLGRRELADTQYF
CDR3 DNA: TGTGCCAGCAGCTTAGGGCGGCGGGAGTTGGCAGATACGCAGTATTTT

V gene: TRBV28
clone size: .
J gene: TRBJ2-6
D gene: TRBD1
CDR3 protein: CASSEQGPLLTF
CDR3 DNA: TGTGCCAGCAGCGAACAGGGGCCCCTCCTGACTTTC

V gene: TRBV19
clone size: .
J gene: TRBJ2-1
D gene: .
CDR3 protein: CASSIPGSYNEQFF
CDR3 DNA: TGTGCCAGTAGTATCCCCGGCTCCTACAATGAGCAGTTCTTC

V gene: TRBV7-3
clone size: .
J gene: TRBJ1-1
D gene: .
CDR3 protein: CASRAGVLSEAFF
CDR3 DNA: TGTGCCAGCCGGGCAGGGGTCCTTTCTGAAGCTTTCTTT

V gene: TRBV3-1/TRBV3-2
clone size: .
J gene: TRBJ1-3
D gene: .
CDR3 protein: CASSHSGDGNTIYF
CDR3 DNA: TGTGCCAGCAGCCATTCGGGGGATGGAAACACCATATATTTT

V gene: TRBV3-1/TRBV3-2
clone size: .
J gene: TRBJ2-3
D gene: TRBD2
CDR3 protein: CASSSGSYRATSDTQYF
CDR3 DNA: TGTGCCAGCAGTAGCGGGAGTTACCGGGCCACCTCAGATACGCAGTATTTT

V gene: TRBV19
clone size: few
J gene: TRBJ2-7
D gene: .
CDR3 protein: CASSMRSGSEQYF
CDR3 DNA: TGTGCCAGTAGTATGAGGAGTGGGAGCGAGCAGTACTTC

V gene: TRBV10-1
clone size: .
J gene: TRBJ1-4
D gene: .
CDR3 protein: CARRRNSANEKLFF
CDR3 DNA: TGCGCCAGAAGAAGAAATTCGGCTAATGAAAAACTGTTTTTT

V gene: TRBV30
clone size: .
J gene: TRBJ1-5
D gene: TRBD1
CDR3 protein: CAWTKGAYGTNFGNQPQHF
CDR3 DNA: TGTGCCTGGACTAAGGGGGCTTACGGGACAAACTTCGGCAATCAGCCCCAGCATTTT

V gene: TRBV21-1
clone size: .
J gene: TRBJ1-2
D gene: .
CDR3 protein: CASSSRTGRKGYGYTF
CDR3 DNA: TGTGCCAGCAGCAGTAGGACAGGTCGGAAAGGGTATGGCTACACCTTC

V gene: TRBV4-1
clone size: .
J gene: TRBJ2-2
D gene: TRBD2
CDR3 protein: CASSLKGGGRGTGELFF
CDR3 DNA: TGCGCCAGCAGCCTCAAAGGTGGCGGGAGGGGCACCGGGGAGCTGTTTTTT

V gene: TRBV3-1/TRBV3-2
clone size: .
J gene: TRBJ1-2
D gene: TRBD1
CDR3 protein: CASSQAGTGFYGYTF
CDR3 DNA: TGTGCCAGCAGCCAAGCCGGGACAGGGTTCTATGGCTACACCTTC

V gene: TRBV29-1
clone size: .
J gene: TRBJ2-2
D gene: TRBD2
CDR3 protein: CSVERTSGGLTGELFF
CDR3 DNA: TGCAGCGTTGAAAGGACTAGCGGGGGACTCACCGGGGAGCTGTTTTTT

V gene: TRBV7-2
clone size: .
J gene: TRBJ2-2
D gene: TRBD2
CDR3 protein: CASSFREAGELFF
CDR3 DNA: TGTGCCAGCAGCTTTCGGGAGGCTGGGGAGCTGTTTTTT

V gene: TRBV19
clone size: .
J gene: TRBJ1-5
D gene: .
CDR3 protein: CASSNPRVVQYQPQHF
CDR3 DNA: TGTGCCAGTAGTAACCCCCGGGTGGTCCAATATCAGCCCCAGCATTTT

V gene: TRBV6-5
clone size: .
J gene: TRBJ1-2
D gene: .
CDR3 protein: CASRPDGNYGYTF
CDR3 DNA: TGTGCCAGCAGACCCGACGGGAACTATGGCTACACCTTC

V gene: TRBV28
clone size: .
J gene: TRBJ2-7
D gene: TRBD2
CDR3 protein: CASTRLAGGPAYEQYF
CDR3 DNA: TGTGCCAGCACCAGACTAGCGGGAGGGCCGGCTTACGAGCAGTACTTC

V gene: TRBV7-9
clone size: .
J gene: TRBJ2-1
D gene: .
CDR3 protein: CASSIGLSSYNEQFF
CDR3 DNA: TGTGCCAGCAGCATCGGACTATCCTCCTACAATGAGCAGTTCTTC

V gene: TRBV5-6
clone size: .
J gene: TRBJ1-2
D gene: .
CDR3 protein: CASTQYRDGYTF
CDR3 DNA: TGTGCCAGCACCCAATACAGGGACGGCTACACCTTC

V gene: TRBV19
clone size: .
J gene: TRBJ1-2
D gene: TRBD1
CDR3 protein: CASSPGGQVYGYTF
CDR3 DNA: TGTGCCAGTAGTCCGGGGGGACAGGTCTATGGCTACACCTTC

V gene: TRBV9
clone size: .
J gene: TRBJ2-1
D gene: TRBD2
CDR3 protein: CASSALAGGPNEQFF
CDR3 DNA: TGTGCCAGCAGCGCCCTAGCGGGGGGCCCCAATGAGCAGTTCTTC

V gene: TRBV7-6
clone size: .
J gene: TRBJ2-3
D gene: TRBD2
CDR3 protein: CASSLELAGGTDTQYF
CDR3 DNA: TGTGCCAGCAGCTTAGAGTTGGCGGGGGGCACAGATACGCAGTATTTT

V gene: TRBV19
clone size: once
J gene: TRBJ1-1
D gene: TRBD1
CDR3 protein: CASSMEGGNTEAFF
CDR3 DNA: TGTGCCAGTAGTATGGAAGGGGGCAACACTGAAGCTTTCTTT

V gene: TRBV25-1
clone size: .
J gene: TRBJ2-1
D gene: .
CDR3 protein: CASSEAVYNEQFF
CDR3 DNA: TGTGCCAGCAGTGAGGCTGTCTACAATGAGCAGTTCTTC

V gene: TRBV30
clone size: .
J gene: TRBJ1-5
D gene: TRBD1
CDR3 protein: CAWSKQGGGQPQHF
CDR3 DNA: TGTGCCTGGAGTAAACAGGGGGGAGGCCAGCCCCAGCATTTT

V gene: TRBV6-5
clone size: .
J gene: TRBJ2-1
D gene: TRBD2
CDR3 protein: CASSYSPSGSYNEQFF
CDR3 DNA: TGTGCCAGCAGTTACTCACCCAGCGGGAGTTACAATGAGCAGTTCTTC

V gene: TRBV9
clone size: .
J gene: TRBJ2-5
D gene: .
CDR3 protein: CASSVATGSMETQYF
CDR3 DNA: TGTGCCAGCAGCGTAGCTACGGGTAGCATGGAGACCCAGTACTTC

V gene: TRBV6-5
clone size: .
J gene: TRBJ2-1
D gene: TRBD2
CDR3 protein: CASSYSGTSGGAEQFF
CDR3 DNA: TGTGCCAGCAGTTACTCCGGGACTAGCGGGGGGGCTGAGCAGTTCTTC

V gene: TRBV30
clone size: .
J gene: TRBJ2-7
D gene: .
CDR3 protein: CAAARYYEQYF
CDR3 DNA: TGTGCCGCTGCACGGTACTACGAGCAGTACTTC

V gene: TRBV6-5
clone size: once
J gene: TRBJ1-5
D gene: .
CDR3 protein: CASSSAGYNQPQHF
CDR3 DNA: TGTGCCAGCAGTTCGGCAGGGTATAATCAGCCCCAGCATTTT

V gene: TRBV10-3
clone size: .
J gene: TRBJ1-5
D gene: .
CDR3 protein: CATQSSGSHSNQPQHF
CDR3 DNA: TGTGCCACCCAGTCGTCGGGGAGCCATAGCAATCAGCCCCAGCATTTT

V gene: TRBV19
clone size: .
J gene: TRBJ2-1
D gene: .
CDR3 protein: CASSGGLSYNEQFF
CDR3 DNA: TGTGCCAGTAGCGGGGGGCTGAGCTACAATGAGCAGTTCTTC

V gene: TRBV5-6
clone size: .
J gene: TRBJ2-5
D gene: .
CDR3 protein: CASSLLTQESQKTQYF
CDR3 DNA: TGTGCCAGCAGCTTGCTAACACAGGAAAGTCAGAAGACCCAGTACTTC

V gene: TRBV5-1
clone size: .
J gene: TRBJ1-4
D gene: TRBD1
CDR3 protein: CASSLARRGQVRENEKLFF
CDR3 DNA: TGCGCCAGCAGCTTGGCCCGCAGGGGACAGGTACGGGAAAATGAAAAACTGTTTTTT

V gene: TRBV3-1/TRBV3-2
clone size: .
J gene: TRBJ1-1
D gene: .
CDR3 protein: CASSFTVNTEAFF
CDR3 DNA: TGTGCCAGCAGCTTCACGGTGAACACTGAAGCTTTCTTT

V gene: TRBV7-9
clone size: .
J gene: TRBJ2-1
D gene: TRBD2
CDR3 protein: CASSPGTSGGPAYNEQFF
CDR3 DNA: TGTGCCAGCAGCCCTGGGACTAGCGGGGGACCTGCCTACAATGAGCAGTTCTTC

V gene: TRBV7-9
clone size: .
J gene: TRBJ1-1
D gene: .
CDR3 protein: CASRQPGPNTEAFF
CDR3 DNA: TGTGCCAGCAGGCAACCGGGTCCGAACACTGAAGCTTTCTTT

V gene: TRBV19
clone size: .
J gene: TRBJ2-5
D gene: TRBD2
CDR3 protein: CASSIEGGETQYF
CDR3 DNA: TGTGCCAGTAGTATCGAGGGAGGGGAGACCCAGTACTTC

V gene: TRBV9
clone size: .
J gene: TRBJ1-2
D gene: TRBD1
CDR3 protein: CASDRVGYGYTF
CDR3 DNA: TGTGCCAGTGACAGGGTGGGCTATGGCTACACCTTC

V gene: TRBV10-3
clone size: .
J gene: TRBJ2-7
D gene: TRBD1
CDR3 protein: CAISTTGDYEQYF
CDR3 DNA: TGTGCCATCAGTACCACAGGGGACTACGAGCAGTACTTC